This T cell receptor (beta chain) was observed in a study of blood T cells in healthy people across ages (dated by TCRdb to the mid-2010s). As for the study more broadly: Template switching captured roughly one uniquely barcoded TCR beta cDNA molecule per two T cells in model experiments. The donors were split into four age groups: young (average 16 years), middle-aged (roughly 39), aged (62) and long-lived (over 75). Age-related changes in TCR beta repertoire diversity were measured in the study by deep sequencing normalized with unique cDNA molecular identifiers. The study analyzed two additional independent replicas of 1 million unique cDNA reads from the same blood draw for two donors, one aged 18 to 30 and one aged 80 or older. To avoid experimental bias, donors of different ages were distributed randomly across sequencing lanes. On the study overall, not on this receptor specifically: The long-lived group showed more naive CD4+ T cells, fewer expanded clones and increased TCR diversity than the aged group, suggesting age selection. Observed TCR beta diversity per million T cells fell roughly linearly with age, and a significant reduction was already apparent by age about 36. The percentage of naive T cells measured by flow cytometry correlated strongly with observed TCR beta diversity. Estimates of total diversity from one million sequenced T cells were regarded as lower bounds and underestimates. Because donor CMV infection status was unknown, age-related changes in expanded clonotypes were potentially confounded. Because profiling used bulk unsorted PBMCs, naive and antigen-experienced compartments could not be compared conclusively.

The roughly 42 donors, aged roughly 6 to 100 years, were systemically healthy Caucasian individuals from Russia. Approximately 9 milliliters of peripheral blood were collected from each donor into EDTA-treated Vacutainer tubes. Ficoll-Paque density-gradient centrifugation was used to isolate PBMCs, with at least 7 million obtained per sample. Trizol reagent was used to extract total RNA from PBMCs, with at least 6 micrograms per sample. The percentages of naive CD45RAhigh/CD27high T cells were determined by flow cytometry on a PBMC aliquot from every donor. The CDR3 measures 16 amino acids from cysteine to phenylalanine. Only the CDR3 part of the read is kept: 48 bases, read in frame from the first base. According to the germline V gene (reference sequence), CDR1 reads LNHDA and CDR2 reads SQIVND. The library was produced with 5' RACE. Sequencer: Illumina HiSeq 2500. A second about 7 to 11 cycle PCR used a sample-barcoded 5' primer and a J-beta primer mix. A template-switch 5' adaptor carrying 12 random nucleotides introduced a unique molecular identifier onto each TCR beta cDNA molecule. At least 2.5 million CDR3-containing paired-end reads were obtained from each sample. The Mint cDNA synthesis kit, primed by a TRBC-specific oligonucleotide, was used to synthesize first-strand cDNA from all RNA. Following uracil-DNA glycosylase treatment, all cDNA underwent a first 18-cycle PCR with the universal primers M1SS and BC2_uni_R. For the original study's pipeline: For normalization, 1 million high-quality reads were randomly selected from each sample, with every read carrying a distinct molecular identifier. Instead of being binned into consensus sequences, reads that shared molecular identifiers were thrown out. MiTCR, with a Q25 quality threshold and the strictest error-elimination algorithm, was used for CDR3 identification, clonotype clustering and error correction. A nonparametric unseen species model with Euler transformation was used to estimate a lower bound on total TCR beta diversity. Through fastp at Q25 and MiXCR, TCRdb rebuilt clones from the public reads, retaining in-frame beta chains. Under each unique CDR3 protein, matching rows form one entry showing the most common genes and DNA. TCRdb, not the original authors, processed these V and J calls. This sample is represented by just under 750,000 distinct CDR3 sequences; 20% to 25% of them were singletons. The top ten clones comprise 22% of the sample.

Concerning this clonotype: Its specific antigen is unknown. No quality values exist for individual bases; no much larger clone is one base distant.

This clonotype originated in a man between 65 and 80 years old in good health. The chain uses TRBV19 and TRBJ2-7, with 7 junctional bases fitting TRBD2. The J call may not be correct, given that the DNA end is closer to TRBJ2-1. Material: blood. The CDR3: CASSHGFRGSSNEQFF. The DNA sequence is TGTGCCAGTAGCCATGGGTTCCGCGGGAGCAGTAATGAGCAGTTCTTC.